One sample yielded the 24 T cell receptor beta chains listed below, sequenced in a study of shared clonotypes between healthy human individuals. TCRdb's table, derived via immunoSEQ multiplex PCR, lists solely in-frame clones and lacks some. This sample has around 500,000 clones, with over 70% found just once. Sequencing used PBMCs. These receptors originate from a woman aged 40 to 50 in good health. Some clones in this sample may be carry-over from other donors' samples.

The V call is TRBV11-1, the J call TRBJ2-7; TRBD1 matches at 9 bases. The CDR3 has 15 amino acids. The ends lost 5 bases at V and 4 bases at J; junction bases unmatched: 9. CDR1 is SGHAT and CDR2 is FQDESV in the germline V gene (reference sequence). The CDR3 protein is CASSPRGQGMYEQYF. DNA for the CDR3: TGTGCCAGCAGCCCCCGGGGACAGGGTATGTACGAGCAGTACTTC.

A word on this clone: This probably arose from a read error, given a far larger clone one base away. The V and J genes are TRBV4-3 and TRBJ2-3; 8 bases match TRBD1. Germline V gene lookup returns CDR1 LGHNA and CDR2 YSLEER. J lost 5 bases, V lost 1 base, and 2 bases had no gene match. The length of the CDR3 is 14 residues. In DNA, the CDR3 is TGCGCCAGCAGCCAAGTGACAGGGGTAGATACGCAGTATTTT. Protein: CASSQVTGVDTQYF.

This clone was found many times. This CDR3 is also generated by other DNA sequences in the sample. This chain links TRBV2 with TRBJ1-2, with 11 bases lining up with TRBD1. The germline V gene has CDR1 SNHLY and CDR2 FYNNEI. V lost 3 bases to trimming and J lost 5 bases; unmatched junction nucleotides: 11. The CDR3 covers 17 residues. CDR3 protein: CASSEFGTGGSSYGYTF. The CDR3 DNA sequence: TGTGCCAGCAGTGAGTTTGGGACAGGGGGATCGAGTTATGGCTACACCTTC.

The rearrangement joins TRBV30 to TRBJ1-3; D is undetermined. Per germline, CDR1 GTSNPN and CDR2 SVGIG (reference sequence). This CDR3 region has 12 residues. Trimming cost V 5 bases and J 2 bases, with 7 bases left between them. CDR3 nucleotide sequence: TGTGCCTGGCAAACTACTGGAAACACCATATATTTT. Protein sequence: CAWQTTGNTIYF.

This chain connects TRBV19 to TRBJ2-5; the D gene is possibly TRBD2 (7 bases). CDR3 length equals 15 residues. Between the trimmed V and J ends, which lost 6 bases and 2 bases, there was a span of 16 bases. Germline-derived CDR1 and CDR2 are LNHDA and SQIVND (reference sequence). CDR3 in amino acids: CASSPGASGQETQYF. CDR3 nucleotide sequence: TGTGCCAGTAGCCCAGGGGCTAGCGGACAAGAGACCCAGTACTTC.

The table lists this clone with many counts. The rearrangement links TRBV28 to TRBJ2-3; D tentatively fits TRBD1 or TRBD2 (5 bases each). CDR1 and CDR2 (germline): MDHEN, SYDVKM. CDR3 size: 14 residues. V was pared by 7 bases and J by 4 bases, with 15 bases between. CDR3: CASKQGRGPDTQYF. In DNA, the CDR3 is TGTGCCAGCAAGCAGGGTCGGGGTCCAGATACGCAGTATTTT.

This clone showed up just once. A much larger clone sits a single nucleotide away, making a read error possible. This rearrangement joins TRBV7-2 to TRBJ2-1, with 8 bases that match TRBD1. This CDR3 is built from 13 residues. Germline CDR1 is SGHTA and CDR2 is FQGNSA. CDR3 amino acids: CASSLYRGDEQLF. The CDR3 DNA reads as TGTGCCAGCAGCCTCTACAGGGGGGATGAGCAGCTCTTC.

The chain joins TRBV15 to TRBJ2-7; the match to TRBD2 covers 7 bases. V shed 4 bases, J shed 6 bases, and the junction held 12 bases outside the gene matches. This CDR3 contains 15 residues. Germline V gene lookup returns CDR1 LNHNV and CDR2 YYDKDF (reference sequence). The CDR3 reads CATSILAGDGAEQYF. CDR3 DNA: TGTGCCACCAGCATACTCGCGGGAGACGGAGCCGAGCAGTACTTC.

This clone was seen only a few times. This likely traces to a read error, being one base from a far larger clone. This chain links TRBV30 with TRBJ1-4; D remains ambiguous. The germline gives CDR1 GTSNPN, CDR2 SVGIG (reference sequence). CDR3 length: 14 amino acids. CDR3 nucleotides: TGTACCTGGAGTGTACTACAGTCTAATGAAAAACTGTTTTTT. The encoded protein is CTWSVLQSNEKLFF.

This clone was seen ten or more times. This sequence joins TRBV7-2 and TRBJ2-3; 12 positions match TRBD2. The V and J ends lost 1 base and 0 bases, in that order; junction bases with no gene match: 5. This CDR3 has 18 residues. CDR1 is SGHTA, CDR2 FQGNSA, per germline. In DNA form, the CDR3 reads TGTGCCAGCAGCTTAGTACTAGCGGGAGGTGCTAGCACAGATACGCAGTATTTT. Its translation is CASSLVLAGGASTDTQYF. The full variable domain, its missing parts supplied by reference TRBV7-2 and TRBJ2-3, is GAGVSQSPSNKVTEKGKDVELRCDPISGHTALYWYRQSLGQGLEFLIYFQGNSAPDKSGLPSDRFSAERTGGSVSTLTIQRTQQEDSAVYLCASSLVLAGGASTDTQYFGPGTRLTVL.

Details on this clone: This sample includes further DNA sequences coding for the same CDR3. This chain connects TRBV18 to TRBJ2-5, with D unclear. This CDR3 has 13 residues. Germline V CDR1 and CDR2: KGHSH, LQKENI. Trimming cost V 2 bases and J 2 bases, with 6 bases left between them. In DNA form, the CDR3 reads TGTGCCAGCTCACCAGCCAGGCAAGAGACCCAGTACTTC. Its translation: CASSPARQETQYF.

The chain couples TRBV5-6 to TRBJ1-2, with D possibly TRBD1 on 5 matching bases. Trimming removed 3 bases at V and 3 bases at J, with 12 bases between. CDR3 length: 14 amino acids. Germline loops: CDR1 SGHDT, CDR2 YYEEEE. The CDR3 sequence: CASSWGNLHYGYTF. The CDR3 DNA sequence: TGTGCCAGCAGCTGGGGGAACCTTCACTATGGCTACACCTTC.

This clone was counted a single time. In nucleotides, the CDR3 is TGTGCCAGCTCGGAGACAGGAAAACAGCCCCAGCATTTT. It encodes CASSETGKQPQHF. The gene calls are TRBV18 and TRBJ1-5; weak D call: TRBD1 (6 bases). The CDR3 has 13 residues. The V and J ends lost 6 bases and 7 bases respectively, with 13 bases between them. Germline V gene lookup returns CDR1 KGHSH and CDR2 LQKENI.

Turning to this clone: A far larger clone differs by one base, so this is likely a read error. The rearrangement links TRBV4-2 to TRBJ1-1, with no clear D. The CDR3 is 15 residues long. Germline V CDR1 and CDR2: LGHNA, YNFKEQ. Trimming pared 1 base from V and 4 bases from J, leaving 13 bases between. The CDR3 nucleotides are TGTGCCAGCAGCCAAGTGGGCAGTCACCCCACTGAAGCTTTCTTT. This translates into CASSQVGSHPTEAFF.

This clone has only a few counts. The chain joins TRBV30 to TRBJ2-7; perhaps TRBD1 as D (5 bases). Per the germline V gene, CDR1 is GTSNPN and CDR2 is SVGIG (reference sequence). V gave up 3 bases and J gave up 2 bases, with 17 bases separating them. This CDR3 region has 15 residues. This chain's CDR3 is CAWSRLRVGPYEQYF. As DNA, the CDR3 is TGTGCCTGGAGCCGCCTCAGGGTAGGACCCTACGAGCAGTACTTC. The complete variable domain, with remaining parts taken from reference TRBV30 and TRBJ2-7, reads SQTIHQWPATLVQPVGSPLSLECTVEGTSNPNLYWYRQAAGRGLQLLFYSVGIGQISSEVPQNLSASRPQDRQFILSSKKLLLSDSGFYLCAWSRLRVGPYEQYFGPGTRLTVT.

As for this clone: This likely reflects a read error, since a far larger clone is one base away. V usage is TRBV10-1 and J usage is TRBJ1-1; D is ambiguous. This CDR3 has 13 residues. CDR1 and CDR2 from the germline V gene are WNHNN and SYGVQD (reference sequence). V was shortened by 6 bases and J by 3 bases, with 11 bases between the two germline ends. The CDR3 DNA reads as TGCGCCAGCAGCGAGGGCAGCTACACTGAAGCTTTCTTT. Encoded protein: CASSEGSYTEAFF.

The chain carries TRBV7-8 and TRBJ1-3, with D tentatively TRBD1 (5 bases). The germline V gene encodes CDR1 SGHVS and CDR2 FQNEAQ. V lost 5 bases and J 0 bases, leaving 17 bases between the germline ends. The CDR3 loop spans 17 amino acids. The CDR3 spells CASSPREGLSSGNTIYF. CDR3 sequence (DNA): TGTGCCAGCAGCCCCAGAGAGGGGCTGAGCTCTGGAAACACCATATATTTT.

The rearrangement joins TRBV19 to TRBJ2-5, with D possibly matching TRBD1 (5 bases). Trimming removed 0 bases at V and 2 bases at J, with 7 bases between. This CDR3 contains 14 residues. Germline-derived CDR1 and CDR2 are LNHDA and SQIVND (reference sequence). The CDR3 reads CASSIDDSQETQYF. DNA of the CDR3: TGTGCCAGTAGTATAGATGACAGTCAAGAGACCCAGTACTTC.

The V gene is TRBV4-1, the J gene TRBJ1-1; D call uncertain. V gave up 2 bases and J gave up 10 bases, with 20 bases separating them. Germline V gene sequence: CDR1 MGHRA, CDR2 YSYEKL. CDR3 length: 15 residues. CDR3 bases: TGCGCCAGCAGCCAACCGGGAAGAAAATTAAGGGTAGCTTTCTTT. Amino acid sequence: CASSQPGRKLRVAFF.

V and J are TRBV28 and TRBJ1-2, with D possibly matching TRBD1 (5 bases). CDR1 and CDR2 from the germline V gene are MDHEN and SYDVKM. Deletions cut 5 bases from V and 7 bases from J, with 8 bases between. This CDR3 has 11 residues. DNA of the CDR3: TGTGCCAGCAGTCTGGGGGTTGGCTACACCTTC. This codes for CASSLGVGYTF.

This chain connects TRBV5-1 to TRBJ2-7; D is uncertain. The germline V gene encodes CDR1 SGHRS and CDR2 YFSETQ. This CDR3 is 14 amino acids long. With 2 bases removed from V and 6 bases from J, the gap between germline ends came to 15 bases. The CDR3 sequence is CASSFLGSSPEQYF. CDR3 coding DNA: TGCGCCAGCAGCTTTCTGGGTTCTTCTCCCGAGCAGTACTTC.

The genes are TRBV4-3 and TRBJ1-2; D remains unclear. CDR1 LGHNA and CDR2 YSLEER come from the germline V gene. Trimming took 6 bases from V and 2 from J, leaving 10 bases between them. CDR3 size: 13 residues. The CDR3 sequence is CASREGRNYGYTF. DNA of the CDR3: TGCGCCAGCAGAGAAGGCAGAAACTATGGCTACACCTTC.

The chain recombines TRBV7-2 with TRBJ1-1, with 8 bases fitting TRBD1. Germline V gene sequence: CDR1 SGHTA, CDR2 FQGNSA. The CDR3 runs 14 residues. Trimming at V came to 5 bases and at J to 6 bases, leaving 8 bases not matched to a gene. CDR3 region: CASSTRTGKAEAFF. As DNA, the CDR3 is TGTGCCAGCAGCACACGGACAGGGAAGGCTGAAGCTTTCTTT.

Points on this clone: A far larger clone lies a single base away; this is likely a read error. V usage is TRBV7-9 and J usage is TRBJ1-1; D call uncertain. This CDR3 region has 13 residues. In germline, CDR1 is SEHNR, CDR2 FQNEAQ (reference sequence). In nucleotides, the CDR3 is TGTGCCAGCAGCCAATCCGGTGGGCCTGAAGCTTCCTTT. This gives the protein CASSQSGGPEASF.